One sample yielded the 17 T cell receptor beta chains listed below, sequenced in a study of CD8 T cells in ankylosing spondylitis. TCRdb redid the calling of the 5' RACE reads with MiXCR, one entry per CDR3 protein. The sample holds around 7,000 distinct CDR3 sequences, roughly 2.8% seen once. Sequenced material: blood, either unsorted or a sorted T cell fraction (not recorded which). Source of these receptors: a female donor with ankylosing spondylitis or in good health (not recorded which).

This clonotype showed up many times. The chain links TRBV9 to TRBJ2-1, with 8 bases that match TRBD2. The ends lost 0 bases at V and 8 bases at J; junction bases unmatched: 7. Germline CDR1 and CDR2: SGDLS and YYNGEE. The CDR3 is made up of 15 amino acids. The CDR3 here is CASSVVSSGGYEQFF. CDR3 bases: TGTGCCAGCAGCGTAGTATCGAGCGGGGGCTATGAGCAGTTCTTC.

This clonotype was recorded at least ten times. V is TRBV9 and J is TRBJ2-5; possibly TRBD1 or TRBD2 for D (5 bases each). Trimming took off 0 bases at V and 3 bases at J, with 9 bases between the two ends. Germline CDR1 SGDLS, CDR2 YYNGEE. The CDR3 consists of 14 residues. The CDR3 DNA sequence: TGTGCCAGCAGCGTAGGGGACGCAAAAGAGACCCAGTACTTC. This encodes CASSVGDAKETQYF.

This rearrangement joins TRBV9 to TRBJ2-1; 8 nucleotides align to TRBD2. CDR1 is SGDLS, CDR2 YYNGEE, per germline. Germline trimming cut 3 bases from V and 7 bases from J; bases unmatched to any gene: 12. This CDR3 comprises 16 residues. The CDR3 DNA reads TGTGCCAGCAGCGACAACCCGCGGGGGGCCGAGAATGAGCAGTTCTTC. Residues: CASSDNPRGAENEQFF.

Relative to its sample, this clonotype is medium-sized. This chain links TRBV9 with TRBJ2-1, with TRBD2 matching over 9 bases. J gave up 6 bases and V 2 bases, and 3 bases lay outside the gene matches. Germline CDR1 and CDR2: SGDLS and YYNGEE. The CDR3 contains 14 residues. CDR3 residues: CASSVSGSINEQFF. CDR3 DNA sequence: TGTGCCAGCAGCGTTAGCGGGAGTATCAATGAGCAGTTCTTC.

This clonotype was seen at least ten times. CDR3: CASSERDTHLSYNEQFF. Written as DNA, the CDR3 is TGTGCCAGCAGCGAACGGGACACCCATCTCTCCTACAATGAGCAGTTCTTC. The chain is built from TRBV9 and TRBJ2-1; possibly TRBD1 for D (6 bases). From germline, CDR1 is SGDLS and CDR2 YYNGEE. V was cut by 3 bases and J by 0 bases, with 16 bases left in between. The CDR3 has 17 amino acids.

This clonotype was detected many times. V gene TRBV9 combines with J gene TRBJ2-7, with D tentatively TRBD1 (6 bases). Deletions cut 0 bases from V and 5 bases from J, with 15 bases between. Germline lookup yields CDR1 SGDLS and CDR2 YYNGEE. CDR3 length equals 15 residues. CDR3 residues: CASSVGGPGADEQYF. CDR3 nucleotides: TGTGCCAGCAGCGTAGGGGGGCCGGGTGCCGACGAGCAGTACTTC.

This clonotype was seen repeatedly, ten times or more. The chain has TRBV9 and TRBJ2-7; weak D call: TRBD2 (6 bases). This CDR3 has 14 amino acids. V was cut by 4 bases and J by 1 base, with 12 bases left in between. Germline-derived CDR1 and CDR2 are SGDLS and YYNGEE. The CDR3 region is CASSPTLASYEQYF. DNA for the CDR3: TGTGCCAGCAGCCCCACCCTAGCGTCCTACGAGCAGTACTTC.

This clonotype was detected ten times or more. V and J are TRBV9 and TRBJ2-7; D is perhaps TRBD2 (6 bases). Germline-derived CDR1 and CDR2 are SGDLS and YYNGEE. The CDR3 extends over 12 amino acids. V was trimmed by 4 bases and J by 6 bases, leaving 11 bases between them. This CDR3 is CASSPPGGEQYF. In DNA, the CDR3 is TGTGCCAGCAGCCCCCCCGGGGGCGAGCAGTACTTC.

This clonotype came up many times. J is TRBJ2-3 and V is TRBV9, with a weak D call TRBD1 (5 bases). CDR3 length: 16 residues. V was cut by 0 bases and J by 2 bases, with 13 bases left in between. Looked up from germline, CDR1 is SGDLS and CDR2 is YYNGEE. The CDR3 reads CASSVEGLLFTDTQYF. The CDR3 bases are TGTGCCAGCAGCGTAGAGGGGCTTCTCTTCACAGATACGCAGTATTTT.

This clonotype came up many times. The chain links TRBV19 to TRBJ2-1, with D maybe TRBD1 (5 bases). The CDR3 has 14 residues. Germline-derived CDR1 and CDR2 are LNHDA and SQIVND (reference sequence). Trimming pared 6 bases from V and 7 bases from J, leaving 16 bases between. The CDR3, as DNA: TGTGCCAGTAGCCAAAAGACAGCCGCGAATGAGCAGTTCTTC. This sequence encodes CASSQKTAANEQFF.

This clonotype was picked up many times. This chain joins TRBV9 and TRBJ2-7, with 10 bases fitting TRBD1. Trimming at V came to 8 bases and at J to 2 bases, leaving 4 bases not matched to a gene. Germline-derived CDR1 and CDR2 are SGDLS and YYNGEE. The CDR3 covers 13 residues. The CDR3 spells CASGQGGAYEQYF. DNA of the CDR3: TGTGCCAGTGGACAGGGGGGGGCCTACGAGCAGTACTTC.

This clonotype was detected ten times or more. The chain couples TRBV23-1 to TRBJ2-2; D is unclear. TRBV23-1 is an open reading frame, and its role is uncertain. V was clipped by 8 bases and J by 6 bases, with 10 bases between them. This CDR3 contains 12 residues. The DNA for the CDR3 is TGCGCCAGCGGAGCAAGGGCCGGGGAGCTGTTTTTT. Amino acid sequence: CASGARAGELFF.

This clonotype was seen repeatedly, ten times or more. The CDR3 bases are TGTGCCAGCAGCGTAGGTGAGGCTTCCCCCCAAGAGACCCAGTACTTC. It encodes CASSVGEASPQETQYF. The rearrangement joins TRBV9 to TRBJ2-5, with D unclear. Per the germline V gene, CDR1 is SGDLS and CDR2 is YYNGEE. This CDR3 is 16 amino acids long. The V end lost 0 bases, the J end lost 1 base, and 13 bases lay between the germline ends.

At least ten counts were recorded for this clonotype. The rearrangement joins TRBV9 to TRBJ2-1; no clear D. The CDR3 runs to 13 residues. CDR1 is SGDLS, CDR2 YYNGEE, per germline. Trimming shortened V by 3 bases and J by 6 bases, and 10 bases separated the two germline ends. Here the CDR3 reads CASSAPPVNEQFF. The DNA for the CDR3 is TGTGCCAGCAGCGCCCCTCCGGTCAATGAGCAGTTCTTC.

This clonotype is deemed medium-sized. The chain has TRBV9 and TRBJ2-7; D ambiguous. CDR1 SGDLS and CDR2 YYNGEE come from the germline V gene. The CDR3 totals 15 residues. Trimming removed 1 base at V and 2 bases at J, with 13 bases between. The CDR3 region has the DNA TGTGCCAGCAGCGTAAGGCAGGAGTTTACCTACGAGCAGTACTTC. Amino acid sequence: CASSVRQEFTYEQYF.

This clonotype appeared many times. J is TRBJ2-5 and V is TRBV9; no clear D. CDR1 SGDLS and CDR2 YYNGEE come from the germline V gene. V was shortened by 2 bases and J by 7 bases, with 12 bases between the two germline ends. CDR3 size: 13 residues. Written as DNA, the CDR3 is TGTGCCAGCAGCGTCGACGGTGCAGGGACCCAGTACTTC. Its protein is CASSVDGAGTQYF.

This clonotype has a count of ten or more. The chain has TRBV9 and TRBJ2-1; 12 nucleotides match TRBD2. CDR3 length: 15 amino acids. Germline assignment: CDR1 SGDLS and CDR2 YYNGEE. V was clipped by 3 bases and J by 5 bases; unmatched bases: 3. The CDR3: CASSGLAGDHNEQFF. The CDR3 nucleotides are TGTGCCAGCAGCGGACTAGCGGGAGATCACAATGAGCAGTTCTTC.